One and the same sample provided the 24 T cell receptor beta chains below, sequenced in a study of T cells in Graves' hyperthyroidism and ophthalmopathy. Amplification of TCR beta CDR3 regions used RNA as the template. The TCR CDR3 was amplified in a first-round RT-PCR using the HTBI primer set. From the multiplex PCR reads, TCRdb called clonotypes with MiXCR, one entry per CDR3 protein. The sample includes about 410,000 distinct CDR3 sequences, about 14% of them seen just once. The sequenced sample consisted of blood. These receptors all come from a woman between 25 and 40 years old with Graves' ophthalmopathy.

This clonotype was observed at least ten times. CDR3 region: CASSPQTGANTEAFF. CDR3 in DNA: TGTGCCAGCTCACCCCAGACAGGGGCGAACACTGAAGCTTTCTTT. The chain employs TRBV18 and TRBJ1-1, with 8 bases that match TRBD1. Germline V gene lookup returns CDR1 KGHSH and CDR2 LQKENI. The J segment lost 1 base and the V segment lost 3 bases, leaving 4 bases of the junction unmatched. CDR3 size: 15 residues.

V is TRBV5-1 and J is TRBJ1-2; 8 positions agree with TRBD1. V lost 0 bases and J lost 4; bases outside the gene matches: 2. This CDR3 spans 14 amino acids. The germline V gene encodes CDR1 SGHRS and CDR2 YFSETQ. The CDR3 nucleotides read TGCGCCAGCAGCTTGGCAGGGGGCAGCTATGGCTACACCTTC. This encodes CASSLAGGSYGYTF.

This clonotype came up many times. The V call is TRBV7-2, the J call TRBJ1-2; no firm D call. The CDR3 has 14 amino acids. The germline V gene has CDR1 SGHTA and CDR2 FQGNSA. V lost 1 base to trimming and J lost 4 bases, with 10 bases between them. This CDR3 is CASSLGGPGYGYTF. For the CDR3, the DNA is TGTGCCAGCAGCTTAGGAGGGCCCGGCTATGGCTACACCTTC.

Ten or more counts support this clonotype. The rearrangement uses TRBV9 and TRBJ1-4; a weak D match, TRBD1 (5 bases). The CDR3 has 13 residues. Looked up from germline, CDR1 is SGDLS and CDR2 is YYNGEE. The V gene lost 5 bases and the J gene lost 11 bases, with 16 bases spanning the gap. The chain's CDR3 is CASSAPGSGKLFF. In DNA form, the CDR3 reads TGTGCCAGCAGTGCGCCAGGGAGCGGTAAACTGTTTTTT.

The J gene is TRBJ1-1, the V gene TRBV29-1; D ambiguous. CDR1 is SQVTM, CDR2 ANQGSEA, per germline. The CDR3 contains 12 residues. The V end lost 5 bases, the J end lost 0 bases, and 7 bases lay between the germline ends. The CDR3 region has the DNA TGCAGCGTTCAGGATATGAACACTGAAGCTTTCTTT. It translates to CSVQDMNTEAFF.

This clonotype was found a few times. CDR3 in amino acids: CATSSYQGFTGELFF. CDR3 nucleotide sequence: TGTGCCACCAGCAGTTATCAGGGTTTCACCGGGGAGCTGTTTTTT. The chain combines TRBV15 with TRBJ2-2, with D possibly matching TRBD1 (5 bases). Germline loops: CDR1 LNHNV, CDR2 YYDKDF (reference sequence). Trimming left V 3 bases short and J 4 bases short, with 12 bases between. This CDR3 contains 15 residues.

This clonotype was seen ten or more times. The rearrangement joins TRBV6-1 to TRBJ2-1; D may be TRBD1 or TRBD2 (5 bases each). Trimming stripped 8 bases from V and 0 bases from J, with 14 bases between. Germline V gene lookup returns CDR1 MNHNS and CDR2 SASEGT. This CDR3 has 15 amino acids. Here the CDR3 reads CASVPGQTSYNEQFF. The CDR3 DNA follows: TGTGCCAGCGTCCCGGGGCAAACCTCCTACAATGAGCAGTTCTTC.

In its sample, this clonotype was seen many times. The J gene is TRBJ1-6, the V gene TRBV13, with no clear D. Germline V gene lookup returns CDR1 PRHDT and CDR2 FYEKMQ (reference sequence). V was cut by 4 bases and J by 6 bases, with 4 bases left in between. This CDR3 has 12 residues. This CDR3 is CASSSRNSPLHF. CDR3 in DNA: TGTGCCAGCAGCTCCCGTAATTCACCCCTCCACTTT.

This clonotype has a count of ten or more. The V gene is TRBV11-3, the J gene TRBJ1-5; TRBD1 might be the D (5 bases). Germline CDR1 SGHNT, CDR2 YENEEA. CDR3 length: 16 amino acids. The ends were cut back, 3 bases at V and 4 bases at J, with 16 bases in the middle. CDR3 sequence reads: CASSFFLHGANQPQHF. CDR3 sequence (DNA): TGTGCCAGCAGCTTTTTTTTGCACGGGGCGAATCAGCCCCAGCATTTT.

This clonotype showed up many times. The rearrangement uses TRBV2 and TRBJ2-1; 11 bases map to TRBD2. Germline CDR1 is SNHLY and CDR2 is FYNNEI. Trimming cost V 6 bases and J 7 bases; bases outside gene matches: 14. The CDR3 loop spans 17 amino acids. In nucleotides, the CDR3 is TGTGCCAGCAGGGCCAACCTAGCGGGGGGCCCTCTTAATGAGCAGTTCTTC. Amino acids: CASRANLAGGPLNEQFF. Based on the CDR3 plus reference TRBV2 and TRBJ2-1, the full variable domain is EPEVTQTPSHQVTQMGQEVILRCVPISNHLYFYWYRQILGQKVEFLVSFYNNEISEKSEIFDDQFSVERPDGSNFTLKIRSTKLEDSAMYFCASRANLAGGPLNEQFFGPGTRLTVL.

This clonotype was recorded many times. The chain links TRBV11-2 to TRBJ1-5; maybe TRBD1 (6 bases). Between the trimmed V and J ends, which lost 1 base and 7 bases, there was a span of 14 bases. Germline values: CDR1 SGHAT, CDR2 FQNNGV. The CDR3 sequence is 15 residues long. The CDR3 reads CASSLVSGGGQPQHF. In DNA form, the CDR3 reads TGTGCCAGCAGCTTAGTATCCGGGGGCGGGCAGCCCCAGCATTTT.

This clonotype was picked up many times. V gene TRBV6-2 or TRBV6-3 combines with J gene TRBJ1-1, with no clear D. Trimming removed 7 bases from V and 6 bases from J, with 15 bases in between. This CDR3 region has 13 residues. CDR1 and CDR2 from the germline V gene are MNHEY and SVGEGT. Here the CDR3 reads CASNNPGRSEAFF. The CDR3 nucleotides are TGTGCCAGCAATAACCCCGGCAGATCTGAAGCTTTCTTT.

This clonotype appeared many times. V and J are TRBV7-2 and TRBJ2-7; 8 bases are a match to TRBD1. After removal of 1 base from V and 1 base from J, the junction contained 9 bases not matched to a gene. The CDR3 covers 17 residues. The germline V gene has CDR1 SGHTA and CDR2 FQGNSA. The CDR3 DNA is TGTGCCAGCAGCTTAGTTCCCGGACAGGGACCTTCCTACGAGCAGTACTTC. Encoded protein: CASSLVPGQGPSYEQYF.

This clonotype has ten or more counts. This rearrangement joins TRBV28 to TRBJ2-3; D not certain. Germline V gives CDR1 MDHEN, CDR2 SYDVKM. V was clipped by 3 bases and J by 1 base, with 8 bases between them. CDR3 length: 14 residues. This CDR3 is CASSFPSRTDTQYF. In nucleotides, the CDR3 is TGTGCCAGCAGTTTTCCCAGCCGCACAGATACGCAGTATTTT.

This clonotype was counted many times. V and J are TRBV28 and TRBJ2-7; D is ambiguous. Germline CDR1 is MDHEN and CDR2 is SYDVKM. The CDR3 runs to 10 residues. The CDR3 bases are TGTGTGTTCCATTGCTACGAGCAGTACTTC. Protein: CVFHCYEQYF.

As for this clonotype: A much larger clone sits a single nucleotide away, making a read error possible. The chain combines TRBV27 with TRBJ2-7; the D is unclear. The CDR3 extends over 13 amino acids. Looked up from germline, CDR1 is MNHEY and CDR2 is SMNVEV (reference sequence). The germline V and J ends were trimmed by 7 bases and 1 base, with 11 bases remaining between them. The CDR3 here is CASTPRSSYEQYF. CDR3 DNA: TGTGCCAGCACCCCCAGGTCATCCTACGAGCAGTACTTC.

This clonotype was counted between two and nine times. This chain uses TRBV6-9 with TRBJ1-4; D call uncertain. This CDR3 has 17 residues. Germline V gives CDR1 MNHGY, CDR2 SVAAGI. Trimming stripped 3 bases from V and 3 bases from J, with 17 bases between. The CDR3 is CASSYPIDARANEKLFF. The CDR3 nucleotides read TGTGCCAGCAGTTACCCCATTGATGCAAGGGCTAATGAAAAACTGTTTTTT.

This clonotype was recorded many times. This sequence joins TRBV4-2 and TRBJ2-6; no firm D call. CDR1 and CDR2 from the germline V gene are LGHNA and YNFKEQ. This CDR3 has 18 residues. Between the trimmed V and J ends, which lost 3 bases and 0 bases, there was a span of 15 bases. In nucleotides, the CDR3 is TGTGCCAGCAGCCAGGCGTCCAAGTCAAGCTCTGGGGCCAACGTCCTGACTTTC. It yields the protein CASSQASKSSSGANVLTF.

This clonotype showed up many times. V and J are TRBV30 and TRBJ1-2; D gene unclear. The CDR3 runs 11 residues. Between the trimmed V and J ends, which lost 5 bases and 8 bases, there was a span of 12 bases. CDR1 is GTSNPN, CDR2 SVGIG, per germline (reference sequence). As DNA, the CDR3 is TGTGCCTGGGGGAGGGCGAAGGGCTACACCTTC. Translated: CAWGRAKGYTF. Supplemented by reference TRBV30 and TRBJ1-2, the full variable domain reads SQTIHQWPATLVQPVGSPLSLECTVEGTSNPNLYWYRQAAGRGLQLLFYSVGIGQISSEVPQNLSASRPQDRQFILSSKKLLLSDSGFYLCAWGRAKGYTFGSGTRLTVV.

The V gene is TRBV2, the J gene TRBJ1-4; D unresolved. The V gene lost 4 bases and the J gene lost 7 bases, with 16 bases spanning the gap. Germline values: CDR1 SNHLY, CDR2 FYNNEI. CDR3 size: 15 residues. In DNA, the CDR3 is TGTGCCAGCAGTGGATCAGGCGGGCTTGGTGAAAAACTGTTTTTT. Amino acids: CASSGSGGLGEKLFF.

The chain joins TRBV7-9 to TRBJ2-3; 8 bases match TRBD1. The CDR3 consists of 15 residues. Losses at the gene ends were 0 bases for V and 2 bases for J; bases not matched to a gene: 1. Germline V gives CDR1 SEHNR, CDR2 FQNEAQ (reference sequence). CDR3 sequence reads: CASSLADRVTDTQYF. As DNA, the CDR3 is TGTGCCAGCAGCTTAGCGGACAGGGTCACAGATACGCAGTATTTT.

J is TRBJ2-1 and V is TRBV2; D is uncertain. The CDR3 totals 12 residues. Germline lookup yields CDR1 SNHLY and CDR2 FYNNEI. V was cut by 4 bases and J by 7 bases, with 8 bases left in between. DNA of the CDR3: TGTGCCAGCAGTGTGGGTCCAAATGAGCAGTTCTTC. It codes for CASSVGPNEQFF.

The chain recombines TRBV7-2 with TRBJ1-5, with D possibly matching TRBD1 (6 bases). V was trimmed by 5 bases and J by 4 bases, leaving 15 bases between them. Germline V lookup: CDR1 SGHTA, CDR2 FQGNSA. The CDR3 loop spans 15 amino acids. The CDR3 reads CASSPVTGLNQPQHF. The CDR3 nucleotides are TGTGCCAGCAGCCCGGTCACAGGGTTAAATCAGCCCCAGCATTTT.

This clonotype was detected many times. The V gene is TRBV10-3, the J gene TRBJ1-5; D may be TRBD1 (5 bases). Between the trimmed V and J ends, which lost 3 bases and 6 bases, there was a span of 9 bases. The CDR3 has 13 residues. CDR1 ENHRY and CDR2 SYGVKD come from the germline V gene. CDR3 region: CAISDWGSQPQHF. Written as DNA, the CDR3 is TGTGCCATCAGTGATTGGGGGAGTCAGCCCCAGCATTTT.